A selection of T cell receptor beta chains follows, all from one sample in a study of cytomegalovirus exposure and HLA in healthy donors. Generated by immunoSEQ multiplex PCR, the TCRdb table keeps only in-frame clones and is missing some. The sample yields approximately 72,000 clones, roughly 86% seen once. The specimen was PBMCs. Receptor source: a man between 18 and 29 years old in good health and CMV-seronegative. CDR3s include the opening cysteine and the closing phenylalanine or tryptophan. A D gene is named only where the DNA matches it firmly. Size is omitted from some rows. Given values are once, few, many or a class for expanded clones.

CDR3 protein	CDR3 DNA	J gene	D gene	clone size	V gene
CASSFAEAFF	TGTGCCAGTAGTTTCGCTGAAGCTTTCTTT	TRBJ1-1	.	.	TRBV19
CASSLGAGGLSYEQYF	TGTGCCAGCAGCTTGGGAGCGGGAGGCCTCTCCTACGAGCAGTACTTC	TRBJ2-7	TRBD2	.	TRBV5-4
CASSLGQGFDTGELFF	TGTGCCAGCAGCCTCGGACAGGGGTTCGACACCGGGGAGCTGTTTTTT	TRBJ2-2	TRBD1	.	TRBV5-4
CASSYSGQRTYEQYF	TGTGCCAGCAGTTACTCGGGACAGAGGACTTACGAGCAGTACTTC	TRBJ2-7	TRBD1	.	TRBV6-5
CASSTLTGSKNTGELFF	TGTGCCAGCAGCACCCTGACAGGGTCAAAGAACACCGGGGAGCTGTTTTTT	TRBJ2-2	.	.	TRBV21-1
CASSVEDRWWETQYF	TGTGCCAGCAGCGTCGAGGACAGGTGGTGGGAGACCCAGTACTTC	TRBJ2-5	TRBD1	.	TRBV9
CASSWGQGKETQYF	TGCGCCAGCAGCTGGGGACAGGGAAAGGAGACCCAGTACTTC	TRBJ2-5	TRBD1	.	TRBV5-1
CASSSDRGQPQHF	TGTGCCAGCAGTTCCGACAGGGGACAGCCCCAGCATTTT	TRBJ1-5	TRBD1	.	TRBV2
CASSPLEGAYGNTIYF	TGTGCCAGCAGCCCTCTCGAGGGGGCGTACGGAAACACCATATATTTT	TRBJ1-3	TRBD1	.	TRBV13
CAWTSGGETQYF	TGTGCCTGGACGAGCGGGGGTGAGACCCAGTACTTC	TRBJ2-5	TRBD2	few	TRBV30
CASSLPPTGVSGNTIYF	TGTGCCAGCAGTTTACCTCCCACAGGGGTGTCTGGAAACACCATATATTTT	TRBJ1-3	TRBD1	few	TRBV5-4
CAIATTGQQAFF	TGTGCCATCGCGACAACAGGGCAACAAGCTTTCTTT	TRBJ1-1	.	.	TRBV28
CASSYFGQGSGYEQYF	TGTGCCAGCAGTTACTTCGGGCAGGGGAGTGGGTACGAGCAGTACTTC	TRBJ2-7	.	.	TRBV6-5
CASSLGGTSGNTIYF	TGCGCCAGCAGCTTGGGAGGGACTTCTGGAAACACCATATATTTT	TRBJ1-3	.	.	TRBV5-1
CASRQGQETQYF	TGTGCCAGCAGACAGGGGCAAGAGACCCAGTACTTC	TRBJ2-5	TRBD1	.	TRBV6-6
CASTSGTSYNEQFF	TGTGCCAGCACTAGCGGGACCTCCTACAATGAGCAGTTCTTC	TRBJ2-1	TRBD2	.	TRBV6-1
CASSLTSGYNEQFF	TGTGCCAGCAGCTTAACTAGCGGGTACAATGAGCAGTTCTTC	TRBJ2-1	TRBD2	.	TRBV7-3
CASSFLSGEQYF	TGTGCCAGCAGCTTCCTTAGCGGGGAGCAGTACTTC	TRBJ2-7	TRBD2	.	TRBV5-4
CASSPVRGQFGEQYF	TGTGCCAGCAGTCCTGTAAGGGGACAGTTCGGCGAGCAGTACTTC	TRBJ2-7	TRBD1	.	TRBV6-1
CASSDLANYGYTF	TGTGCCAGCAGTGATCTCGCTAACTATGGCTACACCTTC	TRBJ1-2	.	.	TRBV25-1
CASKSSVSNEQFF	TGTGCCAGCAAGTCCAGCGTCAGCAATGAGCAGTTCTTC	TRBJ2-1	.	.	TRBV5-4
CASSRSYEQYF	TGTGCCAGCAGCCGCTCCTACGAGCAGTACTTC	TRBJ2-7	.	.	TRBV28
CASAAGQSYEQYF	TGTGCCAGCGCTGCGGGGCAGAGCTACGAGCAGTACTTC	TRBJ2-7	.	.	TRBV7-9
CASRRTGGDTEAFF	TGCGCCAGCAGGCGGACAGGGGGGGACACTGAAGCTTTCTTT	TRBJ1-1	TRBD1	.	TRBV5-1
CSVIRGRNTGELFF	TGCAGCGTGATCAGGGGGCGAAACACCGGGGAGCTGTTTTTT	TRBJ2-2	TRBD1	.	TRBV29-1
CASSVVASGSGETQYF	TGTGCCAGCAGCGTAGTGGCTAGCGGGAGTGGGGAGACCCAGTACTTC	TRBJ2-5	TRBD2	.	TRBV9
CASSLQHNTEAFF	TGTGCCAGCAGCTTACAACACAACACTGAAGCTTTCTTT	TRBJ1-1	.	.	TRBV5-6
CASSQGHLNTEAFF	TGCGCCAGCAGCCAAGGACACCTGAACACTGAAGCTTTCTTT	TRBJ1-1	.	few	TRBV4-1